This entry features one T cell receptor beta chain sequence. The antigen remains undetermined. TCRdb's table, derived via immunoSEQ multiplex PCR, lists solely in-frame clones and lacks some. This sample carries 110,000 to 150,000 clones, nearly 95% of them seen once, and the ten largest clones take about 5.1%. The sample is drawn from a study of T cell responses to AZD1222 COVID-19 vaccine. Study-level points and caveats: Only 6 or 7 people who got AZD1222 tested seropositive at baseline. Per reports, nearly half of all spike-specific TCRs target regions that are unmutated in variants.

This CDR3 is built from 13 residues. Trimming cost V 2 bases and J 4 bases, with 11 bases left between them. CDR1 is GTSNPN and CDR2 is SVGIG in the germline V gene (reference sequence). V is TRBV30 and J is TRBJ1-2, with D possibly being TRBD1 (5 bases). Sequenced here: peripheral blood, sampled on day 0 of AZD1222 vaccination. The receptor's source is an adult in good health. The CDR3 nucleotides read TGTGCCTGGAGTTACCGGGACCTCTATGGCTACACCTTC. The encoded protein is CAWSYRDLYGYTF.